This T cell receptor (beta chain) stems from a study of CD8+ T cells in alopecia areata. Study results and caveats: Lesional scalp, especially alopecia totalis/universalis, showed higher clonality than normal scalp.

The CDR3 loop spans 15 amino acids. The germline CDR1 and CDR2 sequences are MDHEN and SYDVKM. The ends were cut back, 6 bases at V and 2 bases at J, with 14 bases in the middle. TCR sequencing used cDNA made by reverse transcription of extracted RNA. Only in-frame clones appear in the TCRdb table, and some are missing; sequencing was by immunoSEQ multiplex PCR. Among 95,000 to 120,000 clones listed, under 60% were seen once. As for this clone: Its antigen is unidentified.

The specimen was NKG2D-low CD8+ T cells sorted from blood. This TCR was recovered from a human donor with alopecia areata. The V and J genes are TRBV28 and TRBJ2-1; either TRBD1 or TRBD2 may fit D (5 bases each). CDR3 coding DNA: TGTGCCAGCAGCTCCGGGACCCTCACCTACAATGAGCAGTTCTTC. Translated: CASSSGTLTYNEQFF. The whole variable domain, filled in from reference TRBV28 and TRBJ2-1, reads DVKVTQSSRYLVKRTGEKVFLECVQDMDHENMFWYRQDPGLGLRLIYFSYDVKMKEKGDIPEGYSVSREKKERFSLILESASTNQTSMYLCASSSGTLTYNEQFFGPGTRLTVL.